This entry is about one T cell receptor beta chain. Its antigen is currently unknown. Isolation of CD4+ and CD8+ cells used positive magnetic bead selection, with purity checked by flow cytometry. Repertoires were generated with immunoSEQ multiplex PCR, while TCRdb's copy carries only in-frame clones and drops some. Found here are some 40,000 clones, less than 85% of them singletons; the top ten hold about 3.4%. The data originate from a study of somatic mutations in cytotoxic T cells in rheumatoid arthritis. Study-wide context: Nearly 100% purity was obtained when some V beta antibody-stained T-cell populations were flow-sorted; these included V beta1+ cells sequenced for TCRB. Broader study findings: Multiple comparisons were not accounted for in the slight TRBV07 underrepresentation seen in rheumatoid arthritis patients.

The V and J ends lost 1 base and 0 bases respectively, with 9 bases between them. Germline V CDR1 and CDR2: SGHAT, FQNNGV. The length of the CDR3 is 15 residues. Sequenced sample: CD8+ T cells sorted from blood. The chain links TRBV11-2 to TRBJ1-1, with D perhaps matching TRBD1 (5 bases). The receptor comes from a man between 40 and 49 years old in good health. Here the CDR3 DNA reads TGTGCCAGCAGCTTAGCTCGGACACTGAACACTGAAGCTTTCTTT. Amino acids: CASSLARTLNTEAFF.